This T cell receptor (beta chain) was retrieved from a study of response to subunit inactivated influenza vaccine. This clonotype has only a few counts. Trimming took 3 bases from V and 5 from J; bases not matched to a gene: 9. The length of the CDR3 is 15 residues. CDR1 is SGDLS, CDR2 YYNGEE, per germline. From the RT-PCR reads, TCRdb called clonotypes with MiXCR, one entry per CDR3 protein. There are fewer than 800,000 distinct CDR3 sequences in the sample; about 15% occur only once, and 11% lies in the top ten. This TCR was sampled from a man between 50 and 59 years old who received an inactivated influenza vaccine. The chain recombines TRBV9 with TRBJ2-7; 9 bases fit TRBD2. Sequences were derived from PBMCs from blood, sampled about 12 days after vaccination. CDR3 coding DNA: TGTGCCAGCAGCGCGGGACTAGCCGGGGGCCACGAGCAGTACTTC. This translates into CASSAGLAGGHEQYF.